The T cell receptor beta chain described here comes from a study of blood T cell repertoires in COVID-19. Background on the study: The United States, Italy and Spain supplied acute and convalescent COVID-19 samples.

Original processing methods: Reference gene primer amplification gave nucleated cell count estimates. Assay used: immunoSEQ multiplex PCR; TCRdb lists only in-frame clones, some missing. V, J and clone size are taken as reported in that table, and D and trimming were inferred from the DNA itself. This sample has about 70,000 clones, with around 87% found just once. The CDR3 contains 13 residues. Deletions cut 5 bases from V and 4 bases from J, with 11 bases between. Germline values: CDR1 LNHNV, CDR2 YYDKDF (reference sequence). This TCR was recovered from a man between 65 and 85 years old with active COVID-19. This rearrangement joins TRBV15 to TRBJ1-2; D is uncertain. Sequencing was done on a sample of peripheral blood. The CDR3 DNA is TGTGCCACCAGCCCGCGGGAGGCCTATGGCTACACCTTC. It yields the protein CATSPREAYGYTF.